Included here is one T cell receptor (beta chain) sequence, with context. Only in-frame clones appear in the TCRdb table, and some are missing; sequencing was by immunoSEQ multiplex PCR. The sample records approximately 230,000 clones, 70% to 90% being singletons. The germline CDR1 and CDR2 sequences are SGHDT and YYEEEE. The V gene end was trimmed by 4 bases and the J gene end by 8 bases; junction bases not matched to a gene: 10. The CDR3 is made up of 15 amino acids. This sample was taken from a study of blood T cell repertoires in COVID-19. Study-level information: Sample material is recorded as cDNA or gDNA derived from T cells, B-cell-depleted T cells, or PBMCs.

The gene calls are TRBV5-6 and TRBJ1-4; TRBD1 matches 8 bases. This TCR derives from a woman aged 35 to 49 who had recovered from COVID-19. Sequencing was performed on peripheral blood. The CDR3 sequence is CASSGWRTGHEKLFF. The CDR3 DNA reads TGTGCCAGCAGCGGATGGAGGACAGGGCACGAAAAACTGTTTTTT.